The 17 T cell receptor beta chains listed next were all sequenced from one sample in a study of tumor-infiltrating lymphocytes in localized non-small cell lung cancer. TCRdb's table, derived via immunoSEQ multiplex PCR, lists solely in-frame clones and lacks some. The table shows 4,500 to 6,000 clones, with 66% occurring only once. Material: lung tumor tissue. The receptors shown here come from a human donor with non-small cell lung cancer.

V is TRBV7-9 and J is TRBJ2-5, with D possibly matching TRBD2 (5 bases). Germline V lookup: CDR1 SEHNR, CDR2 FQNEAQ (reference sequence). The CDR3 is 10 residues long. Trimming took 11 bases from V and 5 from J, leaving 9 bases between them. CDR3 DNA sequence: TGTGCCGTCCCGGGGGAGACCCAGTACTTC. Its translation: CAVPGETQYF.

The V call is TRBV7-3, the J call TRBJ2-1; perhaps TRBD1 as D (6 bases). Germline V gene lookup returns CDR1 SGHTA and CDR2 FQGTGA. Trimming removed 2 bases at V and 0 bases at J, with 8 bases between. The CDR3 has 15 residues. The CDR3 bases are TGTGCCAGCAGCTTAGAGGACAGCTCCTACAATGAGCAGTTCTTC. Translated: CASSLEDSSYNEQFF.

The chain carries TRBV15 and TRBJ1-2; 7 bases align to TRBD1. This CDR3 has 15 amino acids. CDR1 is LNHNV, CDR2 YYDKDF, per germline (reference sequence). V shed 8 bases and J 2 bases; nucleotides not matched to a gene: 11. CDR3 amino acids: CATGEGLQGNYGYTF. The CDR3 DNA reads TGTGCCACCGGGGAAGGACTACAGGGGAACTATGGCTACACCTTC.

With regard to this clone: One end of the junction varies from germline; a read error may be responsible. Other nucleotide sequences from this sample produce the same CDR3. The chain recombines TRBV11-3 with TRBJ1-4; maybe TRBD1 (5 bases). The CDR3 extends over 14 amino acids. Germline-derived CDR1 and CDR2 are SGHNT and YENEEA. The CDR3 DNA reads TGCGCCAGCTCCCCGGTGACTAGGGGCGAAAAACTGTTTTTT. This codes for CASSPVTRGEKLFF.

This clone was counted only a few times. This chain connects TRBV7-8 to TRBJ1-1, with a tentative D call TRBD1 (6 bases). The germline gives CDR1 SGHVS, CDR2 FQNEAQ. The V and J ends lost 5 bases and 2 bases respectively, with 15 bases between them. This CDR3 contains 15 residues. This CDR3 reads CASSLRGGENTEAFF. Here the CDR3 DNA reads TGTGCCAGCAGCCTGAGGGGGGGAGAAAACACTGAAGCTTTCTTT.

The genes are TRBV6-6 and TRBJ1-5; 9 bases line up with TRBD1. Germline loops: CDR1 MNHNY, CDR2 SVGAGI (reference sequence). V lost 7 bases, J lost 7 bases, and 2 bases stayed unmatched. The CDR3 covers 12 residues. CDR3 coding DNA: TGTGCCAGCAACGACAGGGGGCAGCCCCAGCATTTT. Protein product: CASNDRGQPQHF.

This clone was observed a single time. The chain employs TRBV5-4 and TRBJ2-1; D could derive from TRBD1 or TRBD2 (6 bases each). The CDR3 spans 17 residues. CDR1 is SGHNT, CDR2 YYREEE, per germline (reference sequence). V was cut by 0 bases and J by 9 bases, with 22 bases left in between. The CDR3 DNA is TGTGCCAGCAGCTTGGAGGGGGGTTCGGTAGCGTGGGGTGAGCAGTTCTTC. Its translation is CASSLEGGSVAWGEQFF.

This chain joins TRBV5-1 and TRBJ2-5; 7 bases are a match to TRBD2. CDR1 is SGHRS and CDR2 is YFSETQ in the germline V gene. V gave up 2 bases and J gave up 4 bases; unmatched junction bases: 8. CDR3 length: 15 amino acids. CDR3 protein: CASSFRLARGETQYF. The CDR3 DNA follows: TGCGCCAGCAGCTTCCGACTAGCAAGGGGAGAGACCCAGTACTTC.

CDR3 bases: TGTGCCATCAGTGAGTCTGGACCGACGAACACTGAAGCTTTCTTT. This codes for CAISESGPTNTEAFF. V gene TRBV10-3 combines with J gene TRBJ1-1, with no clear D. This CDR3 contains 15 residues. Trimming stripped 0 bases from V and 1 base from J, with 9 bases between. From germline, CDR1 is ENHRY and CDR2 SYGVKD.

This clone is classed as hyperexpanded. The rearrangement links TRBV27 to TRBJ1-2; D might be TRBD1 (6 bases). The V gene's germline CDR1 is MNHEY and CDR2 SMNVEV (reference sequence). The V end was cut by 3 bases, the J end by 3 bases, with 8 bases between. This CDR3 spans 13 amino acids. The CDR3 nucleotides read TGTGCCAGCAGTTTGGGGGCGGACTATGGCTACACCTTC. Protein product: CASSLGADYGYTF.

This clone has only a few counts. The V call is TRBV2, the J call TRBJ1-2; TRBD1 might be the D (6 bases). CDR1 is SNHLY, CDR2 FYNNEI, per germline. V lost 5 bases to trimming and J lost 3 bases, with 10 bases between them. This CDR3 is 13 amino acids long. DNA for the CDR3: TGTGCCAGCAGTTTGGGGGCGGACTATGGCTACACCTTC. Amino acids: CASSLGADYGYTF. Full variable domain (missing parts from reference TRBV2 and TRBJ1-2): EPEVTQTPSHQVTQMGQEVILRCVPISNHLYFYWYRQILGQKVEFLVSFYNNEISEKSEIFDDQFSVERPDGSNFTLKIRSTKLEDSAMYFCASSLGADYGYTFGSGTRLTVV.

CDR3 protein: CASSLWREGLKNIQYF. The CDR3 nucleotides are TGTGCCAGCAGCTTGTGGCGGGAGGGCCTGAAAAACATTCAGTACTTC. The V and J genes are TRBV5-8 and TRBJ2-4, with TRBD2 matching 9 bases. Germline loops: CDR1 SGHTS, CDR2 YDEGEE. Losses at the gene ends were 1 base for V and 4 bases for J; bases not matched to a gene: 6. This CDR3 has 16 residues.

The chain links TRBV5-4 to TRBJ2-2; D is unclear. Germline CDR1 reads SGHNT; CDR2 reads YYREEE (reference sequence). This CDR3 contains 15 residues. V was trimmed by 6 bases and J by 3 bases, leaving 15 bases between them. CDR3 sequence reads: CASKSGRSDTGELFF. DNA of the CDR3: TGTGCCAGCAAATCAGGACGCAGTGACACCGGGGAGCTGTTTTTT.

V and J are TRBV5-1 and TRBJ2-5; D may correspond to TRBD1 or TRBD2 (5 bases each). The CDR3 loop spans 14 amino acids. The V and J ends lost 4 bases and 2 bases respectively, with 12 bases between them. Germline lookup yields CDR1 SGHRS and CDR2 YFSETQ. The CDR3: CASSVEWGQETQYF. The CDR3 DNA reads as TGCGCCAGCAGCGTTGAATGGGGGCAAGAGACCCAGTACTTC.

By share of the sample, this clone is medium-sized. The chain carries TRBV5-1 and TRBJ2-1, with 9 bases lining up with TRBD1. This CDR3 is 14 amino acids long. Per germline, CDR1 SGHRS and CDR2 YFSETQ. Trimming removed 3 bases from V and 4 bases from J; junction bases left unmatched: 2. CDR3: CASSSGQGYNEQFF. CDR3 coding DNA: TGCGCCAGCAGCTCCGGACAGGGGTACAATGAGCAGTTCTTC. Using reference TRBV5-1 and TRBJ2-1 for the parts outside the CDR3, the full variable domain is KAGVTQTPRYLIKTRGQQVTLSCSPISGHRSVSWYQQTPGQGLQFLFEYFSETQRNKGNFPGRFSGRQFSNSRSEMNVSTLELGDSALYLCASSSGQGYNEQFFGPGTRLTVL.

This clone was detected only once. The J gene is TRBJ1-2, the V gene TRBV30, with a weak D call TRBD1 (6 bases). Per the germline V gene, CDR1 is GTSNPN and CDR2 is SVGIG (reference sequence). The V and J ends lost 2 bases and 4 bases respectively, with 14 bases between them. The CDR3 extends over 14 amino acids. This CDR3 reads CAWSSDRPPYGYTF. CDR3 nucleotide sequence: TGTGCCTGGAGTTCTGACAGGCCCCCCTATGGCTACACCTTC.

V and J are TRBV29-1 and TRBJ1-1; a weak D match, TRBD1 (5 bases). Trimming cost V 4 bases and J 0 bases, with 9 bases left between them. The CDR3 runs 13 residues. Germline CDR1 and CDR2: SQVTM and ANQGSEA. The CDR3 protein is CSVGGGMNTEAFF. DNA for the CDR3: TGCAGCGTTGGGGGGGGTATGAACACTGAAGCTTTCTTT.